This TCR beta chain derives from a study of CD8 T cells in Susac syndrome. Comments on this clonotype: Its specificity is unknown.

A quantity of about 0.45 to 1 ug RNA underwent reverse transcription using random hexamers. The CDR3 of TCR beta was amplified by immunoSEQ multiplex PCR across 54 Vbeta and 13 Jbeta. MiXCR, applied by TCRdb to the immunoSEQ multiplex PCR reads, yields one record per CDR3 protein. The sample has under 200,000 distinct CDR3 sequences, around 90% seen once. The length of the CDR3 is 13 residues. V gave up 0 bases and J gave up 7 bases, with 7 bases separating them. Per germline, CDR1 LGHDT and CDR2 YNNKEL (reference sequence). The study, taken as a whole, reports: The CD4+ T cell repertoires from Susac syndrome exhibited no clonal expansion.

CD8+ and CD4+ T cells circulating in blood were sequenced for TCR beta. The TEMRA cells underwent FACS enrichment, while the CD8+ and CD4+ T cells underwent negative isolation. The material sequenced was CD4+ T cells from PBMCs. This TCR came from a human donor with Susac syndrome. The rearrangement joins TRBV3-1 to TRBJ1-5; D remains ambiguous. This chain's CDR3 is CASSQDRIQPQHF. CDR3 nucleotides: TGTGCCAGCAGCCAAGATAGGATACAGCCCCAGCATTTT.